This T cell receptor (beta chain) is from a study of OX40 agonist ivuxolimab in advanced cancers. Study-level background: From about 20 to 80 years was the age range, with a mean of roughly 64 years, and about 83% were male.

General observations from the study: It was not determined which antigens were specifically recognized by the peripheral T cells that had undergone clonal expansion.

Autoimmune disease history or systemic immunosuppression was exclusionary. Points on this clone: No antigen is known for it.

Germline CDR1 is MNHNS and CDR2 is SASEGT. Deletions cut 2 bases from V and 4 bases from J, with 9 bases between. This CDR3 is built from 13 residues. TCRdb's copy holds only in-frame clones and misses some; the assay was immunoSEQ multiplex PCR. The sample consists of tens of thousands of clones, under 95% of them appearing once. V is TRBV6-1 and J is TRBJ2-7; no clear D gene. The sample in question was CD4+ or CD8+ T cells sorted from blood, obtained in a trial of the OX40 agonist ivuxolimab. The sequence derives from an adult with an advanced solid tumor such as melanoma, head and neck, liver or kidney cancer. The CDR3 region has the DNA TGTGCCAGCAGTGAATCTCATGGGTACGAGCAGTACGTC. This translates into CASSESHGYEQYV.